The 7 T cell receptor beta chains below were found in one sample sequenced in a study of cytomegalovirus exposure and HLA in healthy donors. The protocol was immunoSEQ multiplex PCR, while the TCRdb copy is restricted to in-frame clones and leaves out a portion. The table has roughly 60,000 clones, 91% seen once. Material: PBMCs. Source of these receptors: a woman in her thirties in good health and CMV-seronegative.

This clone was detected only once. The chain links TRBV27 to TRBJ2-7; 9 bases match TRBD1. Germline CDR1 reads MNHEY; CDR2 reads SMNVEV (reference sequence). V lost 2 bases and J lost 1; bases outside the gene matches: 6. There are 16 residues in the CDR3. In DNA, the CDR3 is TGTGCCAGCAGTTTAAGGGGGACAGGGATGTCCTACGAGCAGTACTTC. Translated, it gives CASSLRGTGMSYEQYF.

V usage is TRBV2 and J usage is TRBJ1-1; D remains unclear. Trimming removed 3 bases at V and 0 bases at J, with 8 bases between. This CDR3 comprises 14 residues. Germline CDR1 reads SNHLY; CDR2 reads FYNNEI. The DNA for the CDR3 is TGTGCCAGCAGTGATCTCGGGATGAACACTGAAGCTTTCTTT. It codes for CASSDLGMNTEAFF.

The chain joins TRBV6-1 to TRBJ2-7, with 7 bases matching TRBD2. The CDR3 length is 13 residues. Per germline, CDR1 MNHNS and CDR2 SASEGT. V was clipped by 4 bases and J by 4 bases; unmatched bases: 4. The CDR3 spells CASSARDYYEQYF. As DNA, the CDR3 is TGTGCCAGCAGTGCGAGGGACTATTACGAGCAGTACTTC.

V and J are TRBV15 and TRBJ2-5, with 12 bases that match TRBD1. The CDR3 totals 15 residues. The germline V gene has CDR1 LNHNV and CDR2 YYDKDF (reference sequence). After removal of 5 bases from V and 5 bases from J, the junction contained 6 bases not matched to a gene. CDR3 in DNA: TGTGCCACCAGCGGGGGACAGGGGGCGGGGGAGACCCAGTACTTC. Protein: CATSGGQGAGETQYF.

The chain is built from TRBV30 and TRBJ2-3, with 9 bases matching TRBD2. The CDR3 length is 16 residues. The germline CDR1 and CDR2 sequences are GTSNPN and SVGIG (reference sequence). V was clipped by 2 bases and J by 3 bases; unmatched bases: 9. CDR3 residues: CAWSFPIAGATDTQYF. The CDR3 DNA is TGTGCCTGGAGTTTCCCGATAGCGGGAGCTACAGATACGCAGTATTTT.

This sequence joins TRBV7-2 and TRBJ2-3; 14 bases align to TRBD2. The V gene's germline CDR1 is SGHTA and CDR2 FQGNSA. The CDR3 has 16 amino acids. V lost 5 bases to trimming and J lost 5 bases; unmatched junction nucleotides: 6. The CDR3, as DNA: TGTGCCAGCAGCACAGGGACTAGCGGGAGTGGAGATACGCAGTATTTT. Protein sequence: CASSTGTSGSGDTQYF.

This clone was observed a handful of times. The rearrangement links TRBV29-1 to TRBJ2-7, with TRBD1 matching over 7 bases. Germline V gives CDR1 SQVTM, CDR2 ANQGSEA. The CDR3 extends over 12 amino acids. The V and J ends lost 6 bases and 2 bases, in that order; junction bases with no gene match: 4. The CDR3 is CSVMTGPYEQYF. The CDR3 coding sequence is TGCAGCGTGATGACAGGGCCCTACGAGCAGTACTTC.